This TCR beta chain was captured in a study of T cell responses to AZD1222 COVID-19 vaccine. In its sample, this clone was seen a few times. CDR1 LNHDA and CDR2 SQIVND come from the germline V gene (reference sequence). CDR3 length: 15 residues. Trimming removed 3 bases from V and 4 bases from J, with 13 bases in between. Libraries were prepared by immunoSEQ multiplex PCR; TCRdb keeps only in-frame clonotypes and omits some of them. The sample records tens of thousands of clones, 82% being singletons. This receptor was obtained from an adult in good health. The sample was peripheral blood, taken on day 0 of AZD1222 vaccination. The rearrangement links TRBV19 to TRBJ2-1; D ambiguous. CDR3 region: CASSIVASGYNEQFF. CDR3 nucleotides: TGTGCCAGTAGTATCGTGGCTTCCGGGTACAATGAGCAGTTCTTC.